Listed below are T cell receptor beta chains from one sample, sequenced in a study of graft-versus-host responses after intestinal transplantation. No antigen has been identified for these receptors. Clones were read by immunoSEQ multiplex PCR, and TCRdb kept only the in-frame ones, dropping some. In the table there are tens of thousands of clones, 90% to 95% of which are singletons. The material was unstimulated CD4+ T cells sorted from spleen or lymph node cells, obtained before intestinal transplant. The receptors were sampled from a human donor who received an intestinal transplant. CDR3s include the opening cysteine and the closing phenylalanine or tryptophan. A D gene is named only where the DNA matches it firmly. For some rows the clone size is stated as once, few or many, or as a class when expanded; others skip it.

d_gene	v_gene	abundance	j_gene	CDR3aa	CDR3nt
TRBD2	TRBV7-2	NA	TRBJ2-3	CASSFVASGGFTDTQYF	TGTGCCAGCAGCTTTGTGGCCAGCGGGGGTTTCACAGATACGCAGTATTTT
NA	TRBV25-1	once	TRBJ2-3	CASRSRVDTQYF	TGTGCCAGCAGGTCGAGAGTAGATACGCAGTATTTT
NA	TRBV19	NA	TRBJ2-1	CASSTVPRVTYNEQFF	TGTGCCAGTAGTACCGTCCCACGAGTGACTTACAATGAGCAGTTCTTC
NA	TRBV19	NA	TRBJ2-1	CATQGYGGYNEQFF	TGTGCCACCCAAGGTTACGGAGGGTACAATGAGCAGTTCTTC
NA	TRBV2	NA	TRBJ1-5	CASSEGLRGGNQPQHF	TGTGCCAGCAGTGAGGGTTTGCGGGGGGGCAATCAGCCCCAGCATTTT
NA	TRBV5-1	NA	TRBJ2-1	CASSNLQDNEQFF	TGCGCCAGCAGCAATCTCCAGGACAATGAGCAGTTCTTC
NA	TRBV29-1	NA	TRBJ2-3	CSGSGTLGDTQYF	TGCAGCGGATCGGGGACTCTGGGAGATACGCAGTATTTT
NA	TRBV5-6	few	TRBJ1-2	CASSLEGKNYGYTF	TGTGCCAGCAGCTTGGAGGGGAAGAACTATGGCTACACCTTC
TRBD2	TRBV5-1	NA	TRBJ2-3	CASSLDSSGGVPGGDTQYF	TGCGCCAGCAGCTTGGATTCTAGCGGGGGCGTACCCGGGGGGGATACGCAGTATTTT
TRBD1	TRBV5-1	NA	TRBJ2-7	CASSLRPTGGYNYEQYF	TGCGCCAGCAGCTTGCGTCCGACAGGGGGGTACAACTACGAGCAGTACTTC
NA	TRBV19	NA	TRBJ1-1	CASSTLSTGVTEAFF	TGTGCCAGTAGTACCCTCTCGACAGGTGTCACTGAAGCTTTCTTT
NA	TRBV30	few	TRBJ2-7	CAWSVLQGYEQYF	TGTGCCTGGAGTGTACTCCAGGGCTACGAGCAGTACTTC
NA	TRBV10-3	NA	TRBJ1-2	CAISERKAREVNGYTF	TGTGCCATCTCAGAACGTAAAGCCAGGGAGGTTAATGGCTACACCTTC
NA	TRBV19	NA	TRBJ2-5	CASSISLASETQYF	TGTGCCAGTAGTATTTCTCTGGCTTCTGAGACCCAGTACTTC
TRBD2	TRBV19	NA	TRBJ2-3	CASSIGGAGSTDTQYF	TGTGCCAGTAGTATAGGAGGAGCGGGGAGCACAGATACGCAGTATTTT
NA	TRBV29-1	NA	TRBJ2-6	CSVSSGSGANVLTF	TGCAGCGTGAGTTCAGGCTCTGGGGCCAACGTCCTGACTTTC
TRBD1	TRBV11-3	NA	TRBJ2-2	CASSFLTGRNTGELFF	TGTGCCAGCAGCTTTTTGACAGGGAGGAACACCGGGGAGCTGTTTTTT
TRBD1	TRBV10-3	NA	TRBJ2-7	CAISAGTATLSYEQYF	TGTGCCATCAGTGCCGGGACAGCCACCCTCTCCTACGAGCAGTACTTC
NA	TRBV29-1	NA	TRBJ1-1	CSAKAGESTEAFF	TGCAGCGCTAAGGCAGGGGAGAGCACTGAAGCTTTCTTT
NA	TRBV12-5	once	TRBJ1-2	CASGSDTNYGYTF	TGTGCTAGTGGTTCAGACACTAACTATGGCTACACCTTC
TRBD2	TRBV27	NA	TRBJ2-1	CASTQLAGALAYNEQFF	TGTGCCAGCACCCAACTAGCGGGGGCCCTCGCCTACAATGAGCAGTTCTTC
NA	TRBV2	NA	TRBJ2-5	CASSVAAGAQYF	TGTGCCAGCAGTGTGGCCGCAGGGGCCCAGTACTTC
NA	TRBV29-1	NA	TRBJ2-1	CSAYPGDRGNEQFF	TGCAGCGCCTACCCGGGGGACCGGGGCAATGAGCAGTTCTTC
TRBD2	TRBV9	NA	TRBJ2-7	CASSVGTSGVYEQYF	TGTGCCAGCAGCGTCGGGACTAGCGGGGTCTACGAGCAGTACTTC
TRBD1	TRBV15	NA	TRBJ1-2	CATSRDRVFFYGYTF	TGTGCCACCAGCAGGGACAGGGTGTTTTTCTATGGCTACACCTTC
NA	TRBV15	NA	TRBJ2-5	CATSRGLSEGEARTQYF	TGTGCCACCAGCAGAGGCCTAAGCGAGGGCGAAGCCAGGACCCAGTACTTC
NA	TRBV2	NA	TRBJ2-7	CASKSDSDEQYF	TGTGCCAGCAAATCGGACAGTGACGAGCAGTACTTC